The clone carrying this TCR beta chain was observed many times. Antigen unknown. The length of the CDR3 is 12 residues. Germline V gives CDR1 MDHEN, CDR2 SYDVKM. Trimming cost V 7 bases and J 3 bases, with 10 bases left between them. Each CDR3 protein is one row after TCRdb ran MiXCR on the 5' RACE reads. Among 130,000 to 150,000 distinct CDR3 sequences, roughly 3.3% were seen once, and the ten largest hold approximately 7.7%. These data come from a study of identical twins. Broader study findings: Twin pairs had excess sharing that was weaker in beta out-of-frame sequences. Carriage of fewer insertions was seen in abundant cord blood beta clonotypes, whereas memory repertoires showed none. Partly confounded zero-insertion analyses could result from invariant MAIT and iNKT cells. The authors drew conclusions from cross-sectional statistical analysis rather than following the same donors.

What was sequenced was memory T cells sorted from blood. The chain is built from TRBV28 and TRBJ2-7, with D perhaps matching TRBD1 (6 bases). The sequence derives from a man younger than 30 in good health. The CDR3 sequence is CASKGQLYEQYF. CDR3 bases: TGTGCCAGCAAGGGACAACTCTACGAGCAGTACTTC.